The rows below give T cell receptor beta chains drawn from one sample of a study of technical replicates of blood from several donors. Repertoires were generated with immunoSEQ multiplex PCR, while TCRdb's copy carries only in-frame clones and drops some. This table holds 50,000 to 60,000 clones, about 95% found once. The specimen sequenced was PBMCs. These TCRs come from a human donor in good health. Some clones in this sample may be carry-over from other donors' samples. Each CDR3 is given with its conserved first and last residue. Each record gives: V gene, D gene, J gene, clone size, CDR3 DNA, CDR3 protein. The D gene is left open where the match is weak. A clone size is listed for some rows: how often the clone was seen (once, few, many), or a class if it is expanded.

v_call: TRBV9
d_call: .
j_call: TRBJ1-3
clone_size: .
cdr3_nt: TGTGCCAGCAGCGTAGATCAGGGGGGAAACACCATATATTTT
cdr3_aa: CASSVDQGGNTIYF

v_call: TRBV4-1
d_call: TRBD2
j_call: TRBJ2-5
clone_size: .
cdr3_nt: TGCGCCAGCAGCCAAGATGAACTAGCGGGTTGGGAGACCCAGTACTTC
cdr3_aa: CASSQDELAGWETQYF

v_call: TRBV5-1
d_call: TRBD1
j_call: TRBJ1-3
clone_size: .
cdr3_nt: TGCGCCAGCAGCTTGGAACCAGGGGGCGTTGGAAACACCATATATTTT
cdr3_aa: CASSLEPGGVGNTIYF

v_call: TRBV30
d_call: TRBD1
j_call: TRBJ2-7
clone_size: .
cdr3_nt: TGTGCCTGGAGTCGAACCGGGACAGGGTCCTACGAGCAGTACTTC
cdr3_aa: CAWSRTGTGSYEQYF

v_call: TRBV2
d_call: TRBD1
j_call: TRBJ1-2
clone_size: .
cdr3_nt: TGTGCCAGCAGTGAACCCCCGGGACAGGGGTCTGGCTACACCTTC
cdr3_aa: CASSEPPGQGSGYTF

v_call: TRBV25-1
d_call: .
j_call: TRBJ2-3
clone_size: .
cdr3_nt: TGTGCCAGCAGTGGCGGGGGACACGATACGCAGTATTTT
cdr3_aa: CASSGGGHDTQYF

v_call: TRBV29-1
d_call: TRBD1
j_call: TRBJ1-1
clone_size: few
cdr3_nt: TGCAGCGCAAACAGGGGGAACCTCGTCACTGAAGCTTTCTTT
cdr3_aa: CSANRGNLVTEAFF

v_call: TRBV4-1
d_call: TRBD2
j_call: TRBJ2-3
clone_size: .
cdr3_nt: TGCGCCAGCAGCCAAGAGTTTGGGCTAGCGGGGGGTCGTACCGATACGCAGTATTTT
cdr3_aa: CASSQEFGLAGGRTDTQYF

v_call: TRBV19
d_call: TRBD2
j_call: TRBJ2-7
clone_size: .
cdr3_nt: TGTGCCAGTAGTCCCACGGGGGGAGGGGAGCAGTACTTC
cdr3_aa: CASSPTGGGEQYF

v_call: TRBV7-6
d_call: TRBD1
j_call: TRBJ2-1
clone_size: .
cdr3_nt: TGTGCCAGCAGCTTAGGGACAGGCTCCTACAATGAGGCGCAGTTCTTC
cdr3_aa: CASSLGTGSYNEAQFF

v_call: TRBV9
d_call: .
j_call: TRBJ1-1
clone_size: .
cdr3_nt: TGTGCCAGCAGCTCCAATGTTGGGGGGTTGCGGACTGAAGCTTTCTTT
cdr3_aa: CASSSNVGGLRTEAFF

v_call: TRBV11-2
d_call: TRBD2
j_call: TRBJ2-3
clone_size: once
cdr3_nt: TGTGCCAGCAGCCACACACTAGCGACCGGGCCAATAACCACAGATACGCAGTATTTT
cdr3_aa: CASSHTLATGPITTDTQYF

v_call: TRBV18
d_call: .
j_call: TRBJ1-4
clone_size: .
cdr3_nt: TGTGCCAGCTCACCAGCAGCGGGGGGGGAAAAACTGTTTTTT
cdr3_aa: CASSPAAGGEKLFF

v_call: TRBV5-1
d_call: .
j_call: TRBJ2-3
clone_size: .
cdr3_nt: TGCGCCAGCAGCTTATTGGTCCCGGGGACTAGCACAGATACGCAGTATTTT
cdr3_aa: CASSLLVPGTSTDTQYF

v_call: TRBV21-1
d_call: .
j_call: TRBJ2-1
clone_size: .
cdr3_nt: TGTGCCAGCCGGGGGGCAGGGTTGAATGAGCAGTTCTTC
cdr3_aa: CASRGAGLNEQFF

v_call: TRBV18
d_call: .
j_call: TRBJ2-5
clone_size: .
cdr3_nt: TGTGCCAGCTCACCACCCCAAATGCAAGAGACCCAGTACTTC
cdr3_aa: CASSPPQMQETQYF

v_call: TRBV19
d_call: TRBD1
j_call: TRBJ1-6
clone_size: .
cdr3_nt: TGTGCCAGTAGTCCGGGACAGGGCGCCGGCTATTCACCCCTCCACTTT
cdr3_aa: CASSPGQGAGYSPLHF

v_call: TRBV4-2
d_call: .
j_call: TRBJ2-5
clone_size: .
cdr3_nt: TGTGCCAGCAGCCCGCTAGCTGCCGAGACCCAGTACTTC
cdr3_aa: CASSPLAAETQYF

v_call: TRBV7-6
d_call: TRBD2
j_call: TRBJ2-3
clone_size: .
cdr3_nt: TGTGCCAGCAGCGGCTCTAGCGGGGGGGAAGCAGATACGCAGTATTTT
cdr3_aa: CASSGSSGGEADTQYF

v_call: TRBV4-3
d_call: .
j_call: TRBJ2-3
clone_size: .
cdr3_nt: TGCGCCAGCAGCCAAGATAGAGGAACAGATACGCAGTATTTT
cdr3_aa: CASSQDRGTDTQYF

v_call: TRBV6-4
d_call: TRBD1
j_call: TRBJ2-2
clone_size: .
cdr3_nt: TGTGCCAGCAGTGTCGACAGGGGCAACACCGGGGAGCTGTTTTTT
cdr3_aa: CASSVDRGNTGELFF

v_call: TRBV6-1
d_call: TRBD1
j_call: TRBJ2-7
clone_size: .
cdr3_nt: TGTGCCAGCAGTGGGTACAGGGGTGAGGACGAGCAGTACTTC
cdr3_aa: CASSGYRGEDEQYF

v_call: TRBV7-8
d_call: .
j_call: TRBJ2-5
clone_size: .
cdr3_nt: TGTGCCAGCAGGCAGCGGGCCACGGAGACCCAGTACTTC
cdr3_aa: CASRQRATETQYF

v_call: TRBV5-6
d_call: .
j_call: TRBJ2-1
clone_size: .
cdr3_nt: .
cdr3_aa: CASSFNFGSGAYNEQFF

v_call: TRBV4-2
d_call: TRBD2
j_call: TRBJ2-5
clone_size: .
cdr3_nt: TGTGCCAGCAGCCAACCGTCGCGGGGGGGCTTTCAGACCCAGTACTTC
cdr3_aa: CASSQPSRGGFQTQYF

v_call: TRBV6-5
d_call: TRBD2
j_call: TRBJ2-5
clone_size: .
cdr3_nt: TGTGCCAGCTTTACTAGCGGCCAAGAGACCCAGTACTTC
cdr3_aa: CASFTSGQETQYF

v_call: TRBV29-1
d_call: .
j_call: TRBJ2-1
clone_size: .
cdr3_nt: TGCAGCGTTTCGCTCGGGGGAGGACGAAATGAGCAGTTCTTC
cdr3_aa: CSVSLGGGRNEQFF

v_call: TRBV19
d_call: .
j_call: TRBJ2-3
clone_size: .
cdr3_nt: TGTGCCAGTAGTTGGAGCCGGGGGTCCACAGATACGCAGTATTTT
cdr3_aa: CASSWSRGSTDTQYF

v_call: TRBV5-1
d_call: .
j_call: TRBJ2-7
clone_size: once
cdr3_nt: TGCGCCAGCAGCTTGGGTACAGGTTCCAACTACGAGCAGTACTTC
cdr3_aa: CASSLGTGSNYEQYF

v_call: TRBV11-3
d_call: TRBD1
j_call: TRBJ2-3
clone_size: .
cdr3_nt: TGTGCCAGCAGCCGGGACAGGAGCACAGATACGCAGTATTTT
cdr3_aa: CASSRDRSTDTQYF

v_call: TRBV4-1
d_call: .
j_call: TRBJ1-2
clone_size: .
cdr3_nt: TGCGCCAGCAGCCAAGTCGCAGGGGAGTATGGCTACACCTTC
cdr3_aa: CASSQVAGEYGYTF

v_call: TRBV4-1
d_call: .
j_call: TRBJ2-1
clone_size: .
cdr3_nt: TGCGCCAGCAGCCCATTATGGGCGCGAGAGATTGAGCAGTTCTTC
cdr3_aa: CASSPLWAREIEQFF

v_call: TRBV7-9
d_call: TRBD2
j_call: TRBJ2-7
clone_size: .
cdr3_nt: TGTGCCAGCAGCCTAGCTAGCGGGGGAACCTACGAGCAGTACTTC
cdr3_aa: CASSLASGGTYEQYF

v_call: TRBV14
d_call: .
j_call: TRBJ2-3
clone_size: .
cdr3_nt: TGTGCCAGCAGCCAAGTAGGAGCCCGACCCCGCCCAGATACGCAGTATTTT
cdr3_aa: CASSQVGARPRPDTQYF

v_call: TRBV5-1
d_call: TRBD2
j_call: TRBJ2-1
clone_size: .
cdr3_nt: TGCGCCAGCAGTTGGGGACTAGCGGGGGGGTCCACTGAGCAGTTCTTC
cdr3_aa: CASSWGLAGGSTEQFF

v_call: TRBV6-5
d_call: .
j_call: TRBJ1-1
clone_size: .
cdr3_nt: TGTGCCAGCAGTTACTCGAAGAGCACTGAAGCTTTCTTT
cdr3_aa: CASSYSKSTEAFF

v_call: TRBV19
d_call: TRBD1
j_call: TRBJ2-1
clone_size: .
cdr3_nt: TGTGCCAGTAGGGCGACAGGGGGCAGGGAGCAGTTCTTC
cdr3_aa: CASRATGGREQFF

v_call: TRBV5-1
d_call: .
j_call: TRBJ1-2
clone_size: .
cdr3_nt: TGCGCCAGCAGCTTGGGGTCAAGTGACTACGGCTACACCTTC
cdr3_aa: CASSLGSSDYGYTF

v_call: TRBV6-5
d_call: .
j_call: TRBJ1-2
clone_size: .
cdr3_nt: TGTGCCAGCAGTTACTCGTCGGGGGGAAACTATGGCTACACCTTC
cdr3_aa: CASSYSSGGNYGYTF

v_call: TRBV30
d_call: TRBD2
j_call: TRBJ2-7
clone_size: .
cdr3_nt: TGTGCCTGGGGTAGCGGGAGCTACGAGCAGTACTTC
cdr3_aa: CAWGSGSYEQYF

v_call: TRBV11-1
d_call: .
j_call: TRBJ2-6
clone_size: .
cdr3_nt: TGTGCCAGCAGCTCATGGACAGAATCTGGGGCCAACGTCCTGACTTTC
cdr3_aa: CASSSWTESGANVLTF

v_call: TRBV2
d_call: .
j_call: TRBJ1-2
clone_size: .
cdr3_nt: TGTGCCAGCAGTGTCGGGGGACCTTTAAGCTATGGCTACACCTTC
cdr3_aa: CASSVGGPLSYGYTF

v_call: TRBV5-4
d_call: .
j_call: TRBJ2-2
clone_size: .
cdr3_nt: TGTGCCAGCAGCCCCCCACGGCGTCCAGGGATATGGACCGGGGAGCTGTTTTTT
cdr3_aa: CASSPPRRPGIWTGELFF

v_call: TRBV13
d_call: .
j_call: TRBJ2-3
clone_size: .
cdr3_nt: TGTGCCAGCAGCTTAGGCCTAACAGGGCTCGGCACAGATACGCAGTATTTT
cdr3_aa: CASSLGLTGLGTDTQYF

v_call: TRBV7-9
d_call: .
j_call: TRBJ1-5
clone_size: once
cdr3_nt: TGTGCCAGCAGCTTTGACATGGGCAATCAGCCCCAGCATTTT
cdr3_aa: CASSFDMGNQPQHF